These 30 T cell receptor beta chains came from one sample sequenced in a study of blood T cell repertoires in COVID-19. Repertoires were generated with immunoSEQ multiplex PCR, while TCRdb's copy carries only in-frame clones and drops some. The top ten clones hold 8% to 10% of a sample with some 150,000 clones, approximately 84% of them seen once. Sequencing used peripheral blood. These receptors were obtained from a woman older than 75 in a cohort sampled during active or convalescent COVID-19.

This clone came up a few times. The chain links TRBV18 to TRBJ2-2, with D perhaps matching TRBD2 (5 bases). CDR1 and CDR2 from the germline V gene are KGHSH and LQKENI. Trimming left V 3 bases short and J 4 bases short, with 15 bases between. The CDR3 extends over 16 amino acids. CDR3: CASSPIVGGSTGELFF. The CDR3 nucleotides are TGTGCCAGCTCACCTATCGTTGGTGGGAGCACCGGGGAGCTGTTTTTT.

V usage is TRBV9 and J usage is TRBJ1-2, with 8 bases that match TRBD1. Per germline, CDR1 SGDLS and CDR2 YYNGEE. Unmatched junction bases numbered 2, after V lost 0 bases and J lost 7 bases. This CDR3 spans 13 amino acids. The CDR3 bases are TGTGCCAGCAGCGTAGGCAGGGGGCCTGGCTACACCTTC. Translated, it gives CASSVGRGPGYTF.

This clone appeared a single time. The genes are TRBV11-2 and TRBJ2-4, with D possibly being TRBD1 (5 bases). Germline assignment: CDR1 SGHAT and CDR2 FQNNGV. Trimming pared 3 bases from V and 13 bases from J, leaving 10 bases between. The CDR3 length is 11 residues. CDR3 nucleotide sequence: TGTGCCAGCAGCTTCCTAGGGGTGCAGTACTTC. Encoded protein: CASSFLGVQYF. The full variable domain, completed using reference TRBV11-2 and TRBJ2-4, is EAGVAQSPRYKIIEKRQSVAFWCNPISGHATLYWYQQILGQGPKLLIQFQNNGVVDDSQLPKDRFSAERLKGVDSTLKIQPAKLEDSAVYLCASSFLGVQYFGAGTRLSVL.

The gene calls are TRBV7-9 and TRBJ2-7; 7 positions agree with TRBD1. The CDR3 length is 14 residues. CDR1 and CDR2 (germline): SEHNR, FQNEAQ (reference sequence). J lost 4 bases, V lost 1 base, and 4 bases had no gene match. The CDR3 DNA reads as TGTGCCAGCAGCTTAGGGGGGACAGTATACGAGCAGTACTTC. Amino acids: CASSLGGTVYEQYF. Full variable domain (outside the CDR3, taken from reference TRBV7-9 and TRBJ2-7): DTGVSQNPRHKITKRGQNVTFRCDPISEHNRLYWYRQTLGQGPEFLTYFQNEAQLEKSRLLSDRFSAERPKGSFSTLEIQRTEQGDSAMYLCASSLGGTVYEQYFGPGTRLTVT.

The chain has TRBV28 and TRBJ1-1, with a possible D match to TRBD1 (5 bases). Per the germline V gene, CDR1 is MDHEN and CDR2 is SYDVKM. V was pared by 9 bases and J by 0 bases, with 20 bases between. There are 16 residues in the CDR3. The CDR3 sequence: CASLAGTLALNTEAFF. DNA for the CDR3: TGTGCCAGTCTCGCGGGGACGTTGGCCTTGAACACTGAAGCTTTCTTT.

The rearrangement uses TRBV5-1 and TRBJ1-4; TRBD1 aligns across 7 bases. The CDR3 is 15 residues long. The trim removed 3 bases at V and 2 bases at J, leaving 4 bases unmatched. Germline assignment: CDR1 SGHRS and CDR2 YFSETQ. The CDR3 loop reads CASSSTGVTNEKLFF. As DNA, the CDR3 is TGCGCCAGCAGCTCCACAGGGGTTACTAATGAAAAACTGTTTTTT.

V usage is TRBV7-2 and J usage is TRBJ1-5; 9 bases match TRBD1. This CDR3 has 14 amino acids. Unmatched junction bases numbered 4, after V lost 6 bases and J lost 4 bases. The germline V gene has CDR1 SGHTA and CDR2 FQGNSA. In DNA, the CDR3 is TGTGCCAGCAGGCCCGGGACAGGGAATCAGCCCCAGCATTTT. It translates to CASRPGTGNQPQHF.

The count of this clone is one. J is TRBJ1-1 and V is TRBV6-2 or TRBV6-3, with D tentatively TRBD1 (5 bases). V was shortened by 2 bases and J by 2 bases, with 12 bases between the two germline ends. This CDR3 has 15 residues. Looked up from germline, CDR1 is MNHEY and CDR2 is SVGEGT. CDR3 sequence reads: CASSYGGTINTEAFF. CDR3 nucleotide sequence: TGTGCCAGCAGTTACGGGGGGACTATCAACACTGAAGCTTTCTTT.

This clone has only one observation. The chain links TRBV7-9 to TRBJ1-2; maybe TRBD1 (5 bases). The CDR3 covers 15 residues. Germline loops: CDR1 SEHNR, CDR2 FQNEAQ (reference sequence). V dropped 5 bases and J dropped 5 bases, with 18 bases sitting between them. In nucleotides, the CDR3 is TGTGCCAGCAGCCAAAGTCAGGGCCGAACGTATGGCTACACCTTC. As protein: CASSQSQGRTYGYTF.

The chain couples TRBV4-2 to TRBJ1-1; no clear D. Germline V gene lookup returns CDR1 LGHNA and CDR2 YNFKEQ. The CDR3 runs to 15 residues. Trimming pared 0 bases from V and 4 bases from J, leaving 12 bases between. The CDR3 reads CASSQDVGAGTEAFF. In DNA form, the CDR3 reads TGTGCCAGCAGCCAAGACGTGGGCGCGGGCACTGAAGCTTTCTTT.

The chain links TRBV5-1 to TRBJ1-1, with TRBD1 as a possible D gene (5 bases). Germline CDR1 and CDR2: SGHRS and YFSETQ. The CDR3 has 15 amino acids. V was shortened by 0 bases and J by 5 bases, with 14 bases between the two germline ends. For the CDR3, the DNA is TGCGCCAGCAGCTTGGGCGGGGGGTTCGGGACTGAAGCTTTCTTT. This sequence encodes CASSLGGGFGTEAFF. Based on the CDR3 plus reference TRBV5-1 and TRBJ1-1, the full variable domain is KAGVTQTPRYLIKTRGQQVTLSCSPISGHRSVSWYQQTPGQGLQFLFEYFSETQRNKGNFPGRFSGRQFSNSRSEMNVSTLELGDSALYLCASSLGGGFGTEAFFGQGTRLTVV.

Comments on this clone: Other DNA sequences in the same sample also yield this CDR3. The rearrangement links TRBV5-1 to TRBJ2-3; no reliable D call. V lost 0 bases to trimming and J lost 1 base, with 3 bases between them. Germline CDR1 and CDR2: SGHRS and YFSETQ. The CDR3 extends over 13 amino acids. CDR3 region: CASSLAGTDTQYF. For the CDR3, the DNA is TGCGCCAGCAGCTTGGCAGGCACAGATACGCAGTATTTT.

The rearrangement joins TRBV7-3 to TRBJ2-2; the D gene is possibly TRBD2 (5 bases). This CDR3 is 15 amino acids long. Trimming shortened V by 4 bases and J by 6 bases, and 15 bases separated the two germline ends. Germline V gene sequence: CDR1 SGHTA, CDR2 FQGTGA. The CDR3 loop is CASSWERVPPGELFF. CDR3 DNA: TGTGCCAGCAGCTGGGAGAGGGTACCCCCCGGGGAGCTGTTTTTT.

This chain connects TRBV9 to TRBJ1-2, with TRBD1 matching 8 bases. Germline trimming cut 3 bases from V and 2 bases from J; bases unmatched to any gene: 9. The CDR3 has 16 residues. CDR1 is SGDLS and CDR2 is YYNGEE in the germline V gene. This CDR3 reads CASSADRGRSNYGYTF. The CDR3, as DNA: TGTGCCAGCAGCGCCGACAGGGGTCGATCCAACTATGGCTACACCTTC.

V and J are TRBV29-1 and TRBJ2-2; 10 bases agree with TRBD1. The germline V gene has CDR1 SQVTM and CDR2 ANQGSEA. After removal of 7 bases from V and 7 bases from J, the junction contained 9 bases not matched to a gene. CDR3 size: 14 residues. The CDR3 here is CSARDRGRGGELFF. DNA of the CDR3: TGCAGCGCCCGTGACAGGGGGCGCGGCGGGGAGCTGTTTTTT.

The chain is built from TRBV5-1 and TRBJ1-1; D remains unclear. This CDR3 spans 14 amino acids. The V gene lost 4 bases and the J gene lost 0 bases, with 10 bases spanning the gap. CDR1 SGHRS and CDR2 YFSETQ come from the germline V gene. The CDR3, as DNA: TGCGCCAGCAGCCGGAGCGCATTGAACACTGAAGCTTTCTTT. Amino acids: CASSRSALNTEAFF.

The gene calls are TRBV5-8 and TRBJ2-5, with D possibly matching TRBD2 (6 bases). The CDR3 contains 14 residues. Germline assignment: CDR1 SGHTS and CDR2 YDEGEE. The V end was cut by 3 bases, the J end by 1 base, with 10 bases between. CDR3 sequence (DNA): TGTGCCAGCAGCTCCCGGACTACCCAAGAGACCCAGTACTTC. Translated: CASSSRTTQETQYF.

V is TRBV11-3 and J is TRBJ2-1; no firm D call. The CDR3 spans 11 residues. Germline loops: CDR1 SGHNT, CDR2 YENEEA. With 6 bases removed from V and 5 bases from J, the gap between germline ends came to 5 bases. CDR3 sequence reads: CASRGDNEQFF. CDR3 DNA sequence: TGTGCCAGCAGGGGCGACAATGAGCAGTTCTTC. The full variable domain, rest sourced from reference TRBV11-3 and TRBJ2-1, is EAGVVQSPRYKIIEKKQPVAFWCNPISGHNTLYWYLQNLGQGPELLIRYENEEAVDDSQLPKDRFSAERLKGVDSTLKIQPAELGDSAVYLCASRGDNEQFFGPGTRLTVL.

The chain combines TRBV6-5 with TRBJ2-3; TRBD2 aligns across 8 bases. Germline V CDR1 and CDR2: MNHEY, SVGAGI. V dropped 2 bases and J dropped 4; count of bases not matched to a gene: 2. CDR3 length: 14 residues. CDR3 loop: CASSYRGGPDTQYF. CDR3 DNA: TGTGCCAGCAGTTACCGGGGGGGCCCAGATACGCAGTATTTT.

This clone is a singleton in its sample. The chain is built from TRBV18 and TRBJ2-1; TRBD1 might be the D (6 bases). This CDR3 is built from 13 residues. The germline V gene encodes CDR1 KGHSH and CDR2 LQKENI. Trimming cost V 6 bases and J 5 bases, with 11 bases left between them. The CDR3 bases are TGTGCCAGCTCCAATGCAGGGGACAATGAGCAGTTCTTC. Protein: CASSNAGDNEQFF.

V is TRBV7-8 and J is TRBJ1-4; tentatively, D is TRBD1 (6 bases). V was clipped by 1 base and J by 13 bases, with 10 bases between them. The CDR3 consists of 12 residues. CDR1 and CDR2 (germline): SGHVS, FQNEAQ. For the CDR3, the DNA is TGTGCCAGCAGCTTAGTTGGGGGCTTACTGTTTTTT. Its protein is CASSLVGGLLFF. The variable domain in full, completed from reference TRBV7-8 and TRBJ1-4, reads GAGVSQSPRYKVAKRGQDVALRCDPISGHVSLFWYQQALGQGPEFLTYFQNEAQLDKSGLPSDRFFAERPEGSVSTLKIQRTQQEDSAVYLCASSLVGGLLFFGSGTQLSVL.

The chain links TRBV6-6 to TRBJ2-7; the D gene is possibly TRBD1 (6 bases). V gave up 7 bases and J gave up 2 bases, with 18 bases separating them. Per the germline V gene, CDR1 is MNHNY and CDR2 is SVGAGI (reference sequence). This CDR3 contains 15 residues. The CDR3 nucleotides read TGTGCCAGCACCCCGGACCCCAACAGGGCCTACGAGCAGTACGTC. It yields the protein CASTPDPNRAYEQYV.

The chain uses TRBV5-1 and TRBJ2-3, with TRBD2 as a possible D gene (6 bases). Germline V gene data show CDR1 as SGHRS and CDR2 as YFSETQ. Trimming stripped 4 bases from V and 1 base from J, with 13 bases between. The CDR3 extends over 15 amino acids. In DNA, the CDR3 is TGCGCCAGCAGCCGTCCGGGAGCCCGCACAGATACGCAGTATTTT. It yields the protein CASSRPGARTDTQYF. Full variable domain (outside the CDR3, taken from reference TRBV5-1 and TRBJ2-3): KAGVTQTPRYLIKTRGQQVTLSCSPISGHRSVSWYQQTPGQGLQFLFEYFSETQRNKGNFPGRFSGRQFSNSRSEMNVSTLELGDSALYLCASSRPGARTDTQYFGPGTRLTVL.

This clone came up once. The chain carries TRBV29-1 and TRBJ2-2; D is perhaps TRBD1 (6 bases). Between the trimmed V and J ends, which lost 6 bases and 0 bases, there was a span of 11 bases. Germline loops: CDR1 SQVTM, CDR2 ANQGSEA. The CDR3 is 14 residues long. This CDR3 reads CSVWTASNTGELFF. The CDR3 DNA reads TGCAGCGTATGGACAGCTTCGAACACCGGGGAGCTGTTTTTT.

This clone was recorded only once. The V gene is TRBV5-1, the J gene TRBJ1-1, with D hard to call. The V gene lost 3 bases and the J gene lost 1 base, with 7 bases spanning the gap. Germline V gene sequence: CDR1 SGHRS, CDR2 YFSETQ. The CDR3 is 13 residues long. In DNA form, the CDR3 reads TGCGCCAGCAGCTCGGGTCAGAACACTGAAGCTTTCTTT. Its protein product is CASSSGQNTEAFF. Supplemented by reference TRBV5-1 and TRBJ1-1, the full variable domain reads KAGVTQTPRYLIKTRGQQVTLSCSPISGHRSVSWYQQTPGQGLQFLFEYFSETQRNKGNFPGRFSGRQFSNSRSEMNVSTLELGDSALYLCASSSGQNTEAFFGQGTRLTVV.

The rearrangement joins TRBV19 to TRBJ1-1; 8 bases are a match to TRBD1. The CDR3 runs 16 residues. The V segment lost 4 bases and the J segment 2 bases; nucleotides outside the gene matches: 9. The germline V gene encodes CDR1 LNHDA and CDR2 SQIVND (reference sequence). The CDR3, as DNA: TGTGCCAGTAGTAAGAGGGTGACAGGGGACAACACTGAAGCTTTCTTT. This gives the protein CASSKRVTGDNTEAFF. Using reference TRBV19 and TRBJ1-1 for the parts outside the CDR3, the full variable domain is DGGITQSPKYLFRKEGQNVTLSCEQNLNHDAMYWYRQDPGQGLRLIYYSQIVNDFQKGDIAEGYSVSREKKESFPLTVTSAQKNPTAFYLCASSKRVTGDNTEAFFGQGTRLTVV.

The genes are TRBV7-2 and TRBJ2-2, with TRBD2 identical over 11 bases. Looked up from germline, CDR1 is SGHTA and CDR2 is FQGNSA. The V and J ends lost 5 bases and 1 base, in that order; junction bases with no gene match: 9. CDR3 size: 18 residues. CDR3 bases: TGTGCCAGCAGCCAACAATCGGGACTAGCGGTGAACACCGGGGAGCTGTTTTTT. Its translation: CASSQQSGLAVNTGELFF.

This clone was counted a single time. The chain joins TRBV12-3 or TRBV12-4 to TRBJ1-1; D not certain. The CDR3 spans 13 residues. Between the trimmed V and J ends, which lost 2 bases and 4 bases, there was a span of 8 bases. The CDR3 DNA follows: TGTGCCAGCAGTTTATCGCGGCCCACTGAAGCTTTCTTT. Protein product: CASSLSRPTEAFF.

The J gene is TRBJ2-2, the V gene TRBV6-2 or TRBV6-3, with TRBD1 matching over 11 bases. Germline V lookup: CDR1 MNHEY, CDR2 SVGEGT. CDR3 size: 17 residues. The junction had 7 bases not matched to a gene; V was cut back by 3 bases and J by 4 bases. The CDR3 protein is CASSYLWTGGGTGELFF. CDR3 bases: TGTGCCAGCAGTTATTTGTGGACAGGGGGCGGCACCGGGGAGCTGTTTTTT.

The CDR3 loop reads CASSDRGSYGYTF. The CDR3 DNA is TGTGCCAGCAGCGACAGGGGGAGCTATGGCTACACCTTC. The chain is built from TRBV3-1 (or the pseudogene TRBV3-2) and TRBJ1-2, with 9 nucleotides matching TRBD1. V lost 5 bases and J lost 4; bases outside the gene matches: 2. Looked up from germline, CDR1 is LGHDT and CDR2 is YNNKEL (reference sequence). The length of the CDR3 is 13 residues.